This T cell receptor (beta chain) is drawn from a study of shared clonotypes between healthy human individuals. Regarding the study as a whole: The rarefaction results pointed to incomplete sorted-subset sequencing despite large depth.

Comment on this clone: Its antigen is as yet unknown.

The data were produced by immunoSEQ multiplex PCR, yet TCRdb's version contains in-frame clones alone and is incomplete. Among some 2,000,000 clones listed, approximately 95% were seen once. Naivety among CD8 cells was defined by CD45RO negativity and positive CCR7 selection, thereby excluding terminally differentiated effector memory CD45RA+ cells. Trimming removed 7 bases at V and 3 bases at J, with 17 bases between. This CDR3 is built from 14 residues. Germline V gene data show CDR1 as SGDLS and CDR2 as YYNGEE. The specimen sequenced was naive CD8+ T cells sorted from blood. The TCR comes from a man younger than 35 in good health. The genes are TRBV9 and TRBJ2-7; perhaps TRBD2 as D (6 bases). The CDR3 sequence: CASAPGGVSYEQYF. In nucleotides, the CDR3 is TGTGCCAGCGCTCCCGGGGGAGTAAGCTACGAGCAGTACTTC.